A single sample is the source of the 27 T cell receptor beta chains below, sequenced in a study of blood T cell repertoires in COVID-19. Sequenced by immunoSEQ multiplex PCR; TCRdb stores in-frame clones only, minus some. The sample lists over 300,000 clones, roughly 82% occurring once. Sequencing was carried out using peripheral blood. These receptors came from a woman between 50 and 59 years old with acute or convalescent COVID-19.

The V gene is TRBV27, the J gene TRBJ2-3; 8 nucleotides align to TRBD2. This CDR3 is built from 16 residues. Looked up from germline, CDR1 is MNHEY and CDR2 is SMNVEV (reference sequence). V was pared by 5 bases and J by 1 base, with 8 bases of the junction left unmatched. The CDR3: CASSLSAGVGTDTQYF. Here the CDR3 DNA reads TGTGCCAGCAGTCTTTCAGCGGGAGTCGGCACAGATACGCAGTATTTT.

The CDR3 loop reads CASSLASGIYYQPQHF. In DNA form, the CDR3 reads TGTGCCAGCAGCTTGGCTTCGGGGATTTACTACCAGCCCCAGCATTTT. The rearrangement links TRBV5-6 to TRBJ1-5; D uncertain. The ends were cut back, 0 bases at V and 7 bases at J, with 17 bases in the middle. CDR3 size: 16 residues. Germline CDR1 reads SGHDT; CDR2 reads YYEEEE.

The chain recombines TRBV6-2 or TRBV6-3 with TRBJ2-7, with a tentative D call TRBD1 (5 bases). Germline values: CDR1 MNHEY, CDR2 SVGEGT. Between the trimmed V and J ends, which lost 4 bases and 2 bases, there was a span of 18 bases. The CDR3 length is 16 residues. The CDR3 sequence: CASSLTPRDWTYEQYF. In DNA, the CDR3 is TGTGCCAGCAGTTTGACGCCCAGGGATTGGACCTACGAGCAGTACTTC.

The CDR3 DNA sequence: TGTGCCAGCAGCAAATCGGGGGGGTTCTACAATGAGCAGTTCTTC. Protein product: CASSKSGGFYNEQFF. The rearrangement links TRBV7-2 to TRBJ2-1, with 8 positions matching TRBD2. J was trimmed by 3 bases and V by 5 bases; bases with no gene match: 6. The CDR3 covers 15 residues. The V gene's germline CDR1 is SGHTA and CDR2 FQGNSA.

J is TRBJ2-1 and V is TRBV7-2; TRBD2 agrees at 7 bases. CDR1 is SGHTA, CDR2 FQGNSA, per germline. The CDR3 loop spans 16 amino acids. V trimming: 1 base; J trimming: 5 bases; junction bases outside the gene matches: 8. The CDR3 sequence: CASSLGGGRANNEQFF. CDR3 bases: TGTGCCAGCAGCTTAGGTGGCGGGAGAGCAAACAATGAGCAGTTCTTC.

DNA of the CDR3: TGTGCCAGCAGGGCTGGGTTGAGCGGGGGGGATGAGCAGTTCTTC. It codes for CASRAGLSGGDEQFF. The V call is TRBV2, the J call TRBJ2-1; TRBD2 matches at 10 bases. CDR1 is SNHLY, CDR2 FYNNEI, per germline. J lost 8 bases, V lost 6 bases, and 10 bases had no gene match. The CDR3 length is 15 residues.

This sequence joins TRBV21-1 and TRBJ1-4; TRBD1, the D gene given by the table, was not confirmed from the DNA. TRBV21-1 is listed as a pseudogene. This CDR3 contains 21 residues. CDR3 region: CASSNLPLEDRGHGTNEKLFF. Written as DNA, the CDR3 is TGTGCCAGCAGCAACCTTCCACTCGAGGACAGGGGGCACGGGACTAATGAAAAACTGTTTTTT.

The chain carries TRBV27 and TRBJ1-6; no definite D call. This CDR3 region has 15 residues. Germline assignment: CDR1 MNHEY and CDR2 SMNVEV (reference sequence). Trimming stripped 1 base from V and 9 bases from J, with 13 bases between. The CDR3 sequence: CASSLLSRLSSPLHF. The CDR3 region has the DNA TGTGCCAGCAGTTTATTATCCAGGCTTAGTTCACCCCTCCACTTT.

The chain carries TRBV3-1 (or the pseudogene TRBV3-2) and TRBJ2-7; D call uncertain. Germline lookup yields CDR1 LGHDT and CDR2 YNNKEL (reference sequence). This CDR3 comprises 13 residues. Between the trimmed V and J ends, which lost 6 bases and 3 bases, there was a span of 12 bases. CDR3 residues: CASSLSSYYEQYF. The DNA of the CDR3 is TGTGCCAGCAGTCTCTCCTCTTACTACGAGCAGTACTTC.

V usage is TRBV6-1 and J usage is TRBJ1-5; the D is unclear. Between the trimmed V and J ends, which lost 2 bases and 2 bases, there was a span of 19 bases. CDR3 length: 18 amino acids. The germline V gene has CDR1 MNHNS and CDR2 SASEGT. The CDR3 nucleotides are TGTGCCAGCAGTGAAAGTGGAGGTTGGAGATCGGGCAATCAGCCCCAGCATTTT. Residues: CASSESGGWRSGNQPQHF.

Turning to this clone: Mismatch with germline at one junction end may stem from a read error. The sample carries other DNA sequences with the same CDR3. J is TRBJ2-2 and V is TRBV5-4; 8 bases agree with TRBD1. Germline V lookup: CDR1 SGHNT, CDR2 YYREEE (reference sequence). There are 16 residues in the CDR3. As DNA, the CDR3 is TGTGCCAGCAGCCCAAGGACAGGGATCAACACCGGGGAACTGTTTTTT. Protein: CASSPRTGINTGELFF.

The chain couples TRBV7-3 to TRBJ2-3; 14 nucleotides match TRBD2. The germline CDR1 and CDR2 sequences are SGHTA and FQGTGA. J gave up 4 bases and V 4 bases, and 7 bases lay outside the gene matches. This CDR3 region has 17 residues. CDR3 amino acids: CASSSGGLAGEADTQYF. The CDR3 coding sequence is TGTGCCAGCAGCTCGGGGGGACTAGCGGGAGAGGCAGATACGCAGTATTTT.

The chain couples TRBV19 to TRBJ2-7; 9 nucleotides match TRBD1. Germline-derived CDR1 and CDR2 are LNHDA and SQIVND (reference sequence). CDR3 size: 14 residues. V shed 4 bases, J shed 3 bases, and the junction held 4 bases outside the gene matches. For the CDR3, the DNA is TGTGCCAGTAGTAGAGGACAGGGGAGCTACGAGCAGTACTTC. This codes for CASSRGQGSYEQYF.

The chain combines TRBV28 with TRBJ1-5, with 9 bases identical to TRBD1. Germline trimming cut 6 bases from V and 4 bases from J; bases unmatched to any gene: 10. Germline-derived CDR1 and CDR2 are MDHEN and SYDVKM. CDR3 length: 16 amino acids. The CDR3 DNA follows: TGTGCCAGCAGGGTAGTACAGGGGGCGGCTAATCAGCCCCAGCATTTT. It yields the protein CASRVVQGAANQPQHF.

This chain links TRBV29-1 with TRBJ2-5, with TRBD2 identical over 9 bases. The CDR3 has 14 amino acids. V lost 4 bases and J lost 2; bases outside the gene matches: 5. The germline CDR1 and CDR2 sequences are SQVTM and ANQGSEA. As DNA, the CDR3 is TGCAGCGTTGCTAGCGGGACTCATCAAGAGACCCAGTACTTC. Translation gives CSVASGTHQETQYF.

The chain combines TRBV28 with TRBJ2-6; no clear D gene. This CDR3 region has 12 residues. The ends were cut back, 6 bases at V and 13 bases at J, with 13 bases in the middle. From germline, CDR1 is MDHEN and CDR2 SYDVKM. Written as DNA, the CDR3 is TGTGCCAGCAGACACGCCCCCGGGGTCCTGACTTTC. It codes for CASRHAPGVLTF.

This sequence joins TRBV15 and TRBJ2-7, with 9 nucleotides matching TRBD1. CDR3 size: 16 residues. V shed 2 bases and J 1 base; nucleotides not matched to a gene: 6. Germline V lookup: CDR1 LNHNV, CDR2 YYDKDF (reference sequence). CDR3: CATSRPPGQGSYEQYF. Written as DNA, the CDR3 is TGTGCCACCAGCAGACCACCGGGACAGGGATCCTACGAGCAGTACTTC.

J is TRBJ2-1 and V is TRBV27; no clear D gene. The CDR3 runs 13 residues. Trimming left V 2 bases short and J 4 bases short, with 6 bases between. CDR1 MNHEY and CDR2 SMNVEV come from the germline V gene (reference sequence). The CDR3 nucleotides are TGTGCCAGCAGTTTACAGAATTACAATGAGCAGTTCTTC. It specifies CASSLQNYNEQFF.

CDR3 sequence reads: CASSSPGDGRGSYEQYF. CDR3 DNA: TGTGCCAGCAGCTCCCCAGGGGACGGGAGGGGATCCTACGAGCAGTACTTC. The J gene is TRBJ2-7, the V gene TRBV2; 8 nucleotides align to TRBD2. The trim removed 6 bases at V and 1 base at J, leaving 14 bases unmatched. This CDR3 has 17 residues. Germline assignment: CDR1 SNHLY and CDR2 FYNNEI.

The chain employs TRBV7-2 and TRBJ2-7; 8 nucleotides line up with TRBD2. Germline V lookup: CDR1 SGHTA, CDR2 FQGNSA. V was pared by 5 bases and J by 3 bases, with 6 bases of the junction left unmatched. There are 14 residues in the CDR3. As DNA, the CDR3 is TGTGCCAGCAGCCACGGGACTAGGGGCTACGAGCAGTACTTC. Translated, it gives CASSHGTRGYEQYF.

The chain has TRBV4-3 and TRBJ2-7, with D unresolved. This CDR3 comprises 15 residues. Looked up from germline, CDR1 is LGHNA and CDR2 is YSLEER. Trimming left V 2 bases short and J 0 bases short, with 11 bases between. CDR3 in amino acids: CASSQSWQASYEQYF. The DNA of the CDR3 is TGCGCCAGCAGCCAAAGTTGGCAGGCCTCCTACGAGCAGTACTTC.

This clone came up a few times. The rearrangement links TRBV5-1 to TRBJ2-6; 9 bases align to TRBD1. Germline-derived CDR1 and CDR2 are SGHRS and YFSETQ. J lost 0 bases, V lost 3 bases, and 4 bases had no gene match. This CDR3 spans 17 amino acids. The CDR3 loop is CASSSGTGPSGANVLTF. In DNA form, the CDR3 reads TGCGCCAGCAGCTCCGGGACAGGGCCCTCTGGGGCCAACGTCCTGACTTTC.

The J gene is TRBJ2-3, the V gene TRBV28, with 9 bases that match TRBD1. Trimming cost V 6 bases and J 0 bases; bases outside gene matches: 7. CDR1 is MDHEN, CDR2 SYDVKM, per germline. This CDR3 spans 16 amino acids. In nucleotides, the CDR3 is TGTGCCAGCAGGGGAACAGGGGGCAAAAGCACAGATACGCAGTATTTT. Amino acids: CASRGTGGKSTDTQYF.

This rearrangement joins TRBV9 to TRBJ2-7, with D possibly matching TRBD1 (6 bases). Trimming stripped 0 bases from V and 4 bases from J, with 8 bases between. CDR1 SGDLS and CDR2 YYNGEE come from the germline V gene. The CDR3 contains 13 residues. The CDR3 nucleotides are TGTGCCAGCAGCGTAGGAGACAGGTACGAGCAGTACTTC. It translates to CASSVGDRYEQYF.

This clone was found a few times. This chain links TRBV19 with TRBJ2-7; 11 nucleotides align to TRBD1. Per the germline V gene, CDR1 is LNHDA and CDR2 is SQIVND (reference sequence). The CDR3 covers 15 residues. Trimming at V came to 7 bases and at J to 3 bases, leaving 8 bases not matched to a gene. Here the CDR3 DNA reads TGTGCCAGTAAGCGGTCGGGACAGGGGGTCTACGAGCAGTACTTC. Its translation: CASKRSGQGVYEQYF.

DNA of the CDR3: TGTGCCAGCTCACCGTCGACAGACAACACTGAAGCTTTCTTT. This sequence encodes CASSPSTDNTEAFF. V usage is TRBV18 and J usage is TRBJ1-1, with D perhaps matching TRBD1 (5 bases). This CDR3 contains 14 residues. The ends were cut back, 3 bases at V and 2 bases at J, with 10 bases in the middle. The V gene's germline CDR1 is KGHSH and CDR2 LQKENI.

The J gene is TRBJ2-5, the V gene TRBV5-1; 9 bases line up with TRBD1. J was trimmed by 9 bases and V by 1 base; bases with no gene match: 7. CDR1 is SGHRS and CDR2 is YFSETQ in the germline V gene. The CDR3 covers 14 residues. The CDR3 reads CASSLRDREGAQYF. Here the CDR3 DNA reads TGCGCCAGCAGCTTGCGGGACAGGGAAGGGGCCCAGTACTTC.